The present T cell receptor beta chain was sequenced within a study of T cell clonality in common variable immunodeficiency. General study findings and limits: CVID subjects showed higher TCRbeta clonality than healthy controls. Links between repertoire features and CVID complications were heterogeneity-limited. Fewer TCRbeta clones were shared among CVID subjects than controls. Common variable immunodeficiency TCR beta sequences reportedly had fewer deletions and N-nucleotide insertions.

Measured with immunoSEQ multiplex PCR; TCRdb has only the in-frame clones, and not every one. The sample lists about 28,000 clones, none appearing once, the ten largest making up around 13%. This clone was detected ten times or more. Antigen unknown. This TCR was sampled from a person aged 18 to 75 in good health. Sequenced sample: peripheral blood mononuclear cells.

This chain's CDR3 is CASSLSSGGDRETQYF. The DNA read from the CDR3 is TGTGCCAGCAGCTTGAGTAGCGGGGGGGATCGAGAGACC. The chain joins TRBV7-6 to TRBJ2-5, with 11 bases that match TRBD2. The sequenced fragment ends 3 residues before the CDR3 boundary, so the rest is inferred from the germline J gene. This CDR3 has 16 amino acids. V lost 3 bases, J lost 4 bases, and 7 bases stayed unmatched. CDR1 is SGHVS, CDR2 FNYEAQ, per germline.